This T cell receptor (beta chain) was obtained from a study of blood T cell repertoires in COVID-19. Study in general: Acute-phase and convalescent COVID-19 samples originated in the United States, Italy and Spain.

Per the study methods: By means of reference gene primer amplification, nucleated cell counts were estimated. The method was immunoSEQ multiplex PCR; TCRdb's version includes in-frame clones alone and lacks a portion of them. V, J and clone size were drawn from that table, and D and trimming were deduced from the DNA. Of roughly 150,000 clones listed, 82% were seen once; the top ten hold about 4%. Germline CDR1 KGHDR, CDR2 SFDVKD. V shed 6 bases and J shed 7 bases, with 8 bases lying between them. The CDR3 runs 12 residues. The chain has TRBV24-1 and TRBJ1-4; D is ambiguous. Sequencing was performed on peripheral blood. This clonotype was sampled from a woman aged 80 or over with acute or convalescent COVID-19. The CDR3 is CATSPSGEKLFF. The CDR3 region has the DNA TGTGCCACCAGTCCCTCGGGTGAAAAACTGTTTTTT.